This paragraph reports one T cell receptor beta chain. Assay: immunoSEQ multiplex PCR; the TCRdb copy retains only in-frame clones and omits some. The sample holds about 420,000 clones; 70% to 90% are singletons and the top ten take 0.65% to 1%. This specimen belongs to a study of blood T cell repertoires in COVID-19. Followed over time, Seattle patients had been enrolled while infection was active. The sequence was collected from a man aged 18 to 30 with COVID-19, enrolled during active disease. Input material: peripheral blood.

CDR3 coding DNA: TGTGCCAGCAGTCGCCCTGGGACTAGCGGGGAGCAGTACTTC. Translating it yields CASSRPGTSGEQYF. This rearrangement joins TRBV6-6 to TRBJ2-7; 12 bases are shared with TRBD2. V lost 5 bases, J lost 7 bases, and 6 bases stayed unmatched. This CDR3 spans 14 amino acids. Germline-derived CDR1 and CDR2 are MNHNY and SVGAGI (reference sequence).